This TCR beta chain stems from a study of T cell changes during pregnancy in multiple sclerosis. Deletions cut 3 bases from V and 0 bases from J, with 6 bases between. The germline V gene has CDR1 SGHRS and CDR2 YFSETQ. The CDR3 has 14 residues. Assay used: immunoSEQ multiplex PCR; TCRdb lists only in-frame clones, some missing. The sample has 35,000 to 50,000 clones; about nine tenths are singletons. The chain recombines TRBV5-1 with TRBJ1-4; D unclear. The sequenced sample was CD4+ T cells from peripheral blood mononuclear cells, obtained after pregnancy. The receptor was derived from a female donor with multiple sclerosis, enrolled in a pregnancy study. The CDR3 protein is CASSWTATNEKLFF. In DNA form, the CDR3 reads TGCGCCAGCAGCTGGACTGCAACTAATGAAAAACTGTTTTTT.